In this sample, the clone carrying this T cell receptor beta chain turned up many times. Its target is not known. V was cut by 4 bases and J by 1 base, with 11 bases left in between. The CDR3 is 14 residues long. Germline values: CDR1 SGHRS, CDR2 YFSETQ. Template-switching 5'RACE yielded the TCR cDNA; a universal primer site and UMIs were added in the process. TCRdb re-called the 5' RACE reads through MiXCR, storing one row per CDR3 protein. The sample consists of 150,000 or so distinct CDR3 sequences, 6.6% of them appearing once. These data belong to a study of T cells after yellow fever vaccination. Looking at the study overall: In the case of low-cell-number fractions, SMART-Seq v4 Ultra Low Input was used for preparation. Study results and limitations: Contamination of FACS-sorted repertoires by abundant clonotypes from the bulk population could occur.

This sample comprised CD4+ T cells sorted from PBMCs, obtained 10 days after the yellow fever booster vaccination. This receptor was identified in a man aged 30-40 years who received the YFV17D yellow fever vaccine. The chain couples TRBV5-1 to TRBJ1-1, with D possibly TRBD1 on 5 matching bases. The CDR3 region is CASSRDRANTEAFF. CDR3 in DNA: TGCGCCAGCAGCCGGGACCGGGCGAACACTGAAGCTTTCTTT.